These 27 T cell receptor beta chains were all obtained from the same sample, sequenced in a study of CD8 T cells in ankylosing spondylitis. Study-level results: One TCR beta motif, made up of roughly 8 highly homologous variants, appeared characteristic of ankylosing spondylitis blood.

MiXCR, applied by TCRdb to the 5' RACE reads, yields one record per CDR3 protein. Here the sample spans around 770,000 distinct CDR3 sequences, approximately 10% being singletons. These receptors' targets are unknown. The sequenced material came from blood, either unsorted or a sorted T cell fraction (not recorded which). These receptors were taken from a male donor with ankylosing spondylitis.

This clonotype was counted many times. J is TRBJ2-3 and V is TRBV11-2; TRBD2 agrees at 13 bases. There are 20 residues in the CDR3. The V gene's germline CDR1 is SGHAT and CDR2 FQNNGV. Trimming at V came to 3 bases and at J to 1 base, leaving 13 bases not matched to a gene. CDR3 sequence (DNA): TGTGCCAGCAGCTTGGTCCGAACTAGCGGGAGGGTCCCAGGCACAGATACGCAGTATTTT. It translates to CASSLVRTSGRVPGTDTQYF. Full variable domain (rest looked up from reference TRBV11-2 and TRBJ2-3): EAGVAQSPRYKIIEKRQSVAFWCNPISGHATLYWYQQILGQGPKLLIQFQNNGVVDDSQLPKDRFSAERLKGVDSTLKIQPAKLEDSAVYLCASSLVRTSGRVPGTDTQYFGPGTRLTVL.

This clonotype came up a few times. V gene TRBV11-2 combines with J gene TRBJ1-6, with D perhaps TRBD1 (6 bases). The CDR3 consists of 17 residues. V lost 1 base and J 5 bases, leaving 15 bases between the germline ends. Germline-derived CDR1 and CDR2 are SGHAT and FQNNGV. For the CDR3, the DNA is TGTGCCAGCAGCTTAGGTCGGACAGATTTAGATAATTCACCCCTCCACTTT. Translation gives CASSLGRTDLDNSPLHF.

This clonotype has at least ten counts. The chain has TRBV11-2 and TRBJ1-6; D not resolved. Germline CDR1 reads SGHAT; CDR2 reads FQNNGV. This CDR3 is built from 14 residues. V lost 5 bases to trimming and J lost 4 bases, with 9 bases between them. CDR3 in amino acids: CASSATEYNSPLHF. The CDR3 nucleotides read TGTGCCAGCAGCGCGACGGAATATAATTCACCCCTCCACTTT.

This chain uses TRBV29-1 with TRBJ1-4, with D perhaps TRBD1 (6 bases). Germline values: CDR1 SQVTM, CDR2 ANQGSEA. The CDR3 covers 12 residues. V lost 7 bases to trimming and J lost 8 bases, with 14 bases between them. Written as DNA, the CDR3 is TGCAGCGGCCGGGGGGCTGGCGAAAAACTGTTTTTT. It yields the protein CSGRGAGEKLFF.

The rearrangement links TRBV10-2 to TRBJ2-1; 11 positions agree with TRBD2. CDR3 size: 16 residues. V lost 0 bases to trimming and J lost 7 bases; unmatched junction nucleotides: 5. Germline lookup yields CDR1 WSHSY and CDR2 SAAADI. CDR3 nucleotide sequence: TGCGCCAGCAGTGAGTCGCTGTCTAGCGGGAGGAATGAGCAGTTCTTC. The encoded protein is CASSESLSSGRNEQFF.

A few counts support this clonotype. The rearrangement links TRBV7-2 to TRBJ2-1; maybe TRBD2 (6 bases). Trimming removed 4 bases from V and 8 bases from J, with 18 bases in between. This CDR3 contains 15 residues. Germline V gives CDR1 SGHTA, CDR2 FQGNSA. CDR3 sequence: CASSSQGGVGDEQFF. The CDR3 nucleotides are TGTGCCAGCAGCTCTCAGGGAGGAGTAGGGGATGAGCAGTTCTTC. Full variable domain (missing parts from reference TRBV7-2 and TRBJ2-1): GAGVSQSPSNKVTEKGKDVELRCDPISGHTALYWYRQSLGQGLEFLIYFQGNSAPDKSGLPSDRFSAERTGGSVSTLTIQRTQQEDSAVYLCASSSQGGVGDEQFFGPGTRLTVL.

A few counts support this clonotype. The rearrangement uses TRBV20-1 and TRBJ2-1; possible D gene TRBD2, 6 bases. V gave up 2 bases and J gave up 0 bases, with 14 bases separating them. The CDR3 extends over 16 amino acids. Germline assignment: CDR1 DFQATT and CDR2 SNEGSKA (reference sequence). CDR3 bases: TGCAGTGCTAGAAACCAGCGGGCAAGCTCCTACAATGAGCAGTTCTTC. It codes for CSARNQRASSYNEQFF.

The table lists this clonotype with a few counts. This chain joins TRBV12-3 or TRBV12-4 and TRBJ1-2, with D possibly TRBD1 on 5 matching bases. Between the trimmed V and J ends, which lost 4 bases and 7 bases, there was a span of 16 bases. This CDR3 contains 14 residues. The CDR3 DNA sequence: TGTGCCAGCAGTTACCAGGACAATCTCTCTGGCTACACCTTC. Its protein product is CASSYQDNLSGYTF.

The CDR3 coding sequence is TGCAGTGGAGCGAAGGCGGGAGCCCCAGATACGCAGTATTTT. Its translation is CSGAKAGAPDTQYF. The chain joins TRBV20-1 to TRBJ2-3; 7 bases fit TRBD2. Per germline, CDR1 DFQATT and CDR2 SNEGSKA (reference sequence). Germline trimming cut 7 bases from V and 4 bases from J; bases unmatched to any gene: 11. The CDR3 loop spans 14 amino acids.

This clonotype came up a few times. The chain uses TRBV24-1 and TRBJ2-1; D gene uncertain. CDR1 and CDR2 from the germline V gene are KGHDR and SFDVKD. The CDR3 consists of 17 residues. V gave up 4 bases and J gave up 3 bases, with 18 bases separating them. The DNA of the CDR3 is TGTGCCACCAGTGACCCCCCTTCAGGCTTGGGCTACAATGAGCAGTTCTTC. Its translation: CATSDPPSGLGYNEQFF.

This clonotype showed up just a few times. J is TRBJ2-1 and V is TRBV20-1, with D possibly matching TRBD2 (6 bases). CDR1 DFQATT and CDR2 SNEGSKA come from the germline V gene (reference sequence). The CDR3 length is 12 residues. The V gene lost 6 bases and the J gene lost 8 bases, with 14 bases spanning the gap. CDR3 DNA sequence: TGCAGTGCCTCCCGGGAGCGCCATGAGCAGTTCTTC. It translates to CSASRERHEQFF.

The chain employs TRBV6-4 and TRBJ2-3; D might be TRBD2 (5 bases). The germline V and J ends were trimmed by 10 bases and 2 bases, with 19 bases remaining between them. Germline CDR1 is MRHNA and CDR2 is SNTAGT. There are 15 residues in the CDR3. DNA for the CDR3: TGTGCCACATCAGTATTAGGCGGGTTCACAGATACGCAGTATTTT. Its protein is CATSVLGGFTDTQYF.

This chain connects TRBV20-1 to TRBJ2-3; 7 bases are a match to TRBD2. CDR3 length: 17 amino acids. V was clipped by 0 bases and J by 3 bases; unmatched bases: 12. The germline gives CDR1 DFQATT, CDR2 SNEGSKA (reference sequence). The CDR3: CSARDRAGVSGTDTQYF. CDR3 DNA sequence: TGCAGTGCTAGAGATCGTGCGGGAGTATCTGGAACAGATACGCAGTATTTT.

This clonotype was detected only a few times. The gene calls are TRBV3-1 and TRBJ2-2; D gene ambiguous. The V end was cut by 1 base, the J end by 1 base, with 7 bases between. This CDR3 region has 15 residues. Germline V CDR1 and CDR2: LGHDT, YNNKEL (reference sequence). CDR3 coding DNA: TGTGCCAGCAGCCAAGTTCTAGGGAACACCGGGGAGCTGTTTTTT. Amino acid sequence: CASSQVLGNTGELFF.

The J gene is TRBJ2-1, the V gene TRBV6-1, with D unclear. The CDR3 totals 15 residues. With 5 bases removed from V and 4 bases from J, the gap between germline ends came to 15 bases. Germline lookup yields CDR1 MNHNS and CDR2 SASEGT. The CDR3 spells CASSPQLGPYNEQFF. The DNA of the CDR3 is TGTGCCAGCAGTCCCCAGCTGGGTCCTTACAATGAGCAGTTCTTC.

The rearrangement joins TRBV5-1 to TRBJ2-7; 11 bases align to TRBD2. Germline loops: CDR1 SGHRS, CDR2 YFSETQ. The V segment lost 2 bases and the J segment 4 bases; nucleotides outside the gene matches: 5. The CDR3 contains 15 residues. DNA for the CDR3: TGCGCCAGCAGCTTCCGACTAGCGGGACAATACGAGCAGTACTTC. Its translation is CASSFRLAGQYEQYF.

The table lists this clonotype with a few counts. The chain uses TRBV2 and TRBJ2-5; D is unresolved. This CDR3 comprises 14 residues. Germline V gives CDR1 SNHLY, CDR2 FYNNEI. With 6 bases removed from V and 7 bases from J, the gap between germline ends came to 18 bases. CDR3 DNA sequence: TGTGCCAGCAGCCCTTACTTGATCTTGGGGACCCAGTACTTC. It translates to CASSPYLILGTQYF.

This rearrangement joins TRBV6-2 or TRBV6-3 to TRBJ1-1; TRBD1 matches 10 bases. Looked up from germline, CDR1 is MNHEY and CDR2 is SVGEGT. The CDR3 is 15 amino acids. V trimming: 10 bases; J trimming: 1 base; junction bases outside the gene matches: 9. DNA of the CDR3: TGTGCCATCTTCCCGGGACAGGGGCGGAACACTGAAGCTTTCTTT. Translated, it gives CAIFPGQGRNTEAFF.

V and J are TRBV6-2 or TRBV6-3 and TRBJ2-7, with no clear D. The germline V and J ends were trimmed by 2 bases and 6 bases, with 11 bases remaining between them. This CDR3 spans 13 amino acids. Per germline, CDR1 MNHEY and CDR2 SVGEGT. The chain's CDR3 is CASSYGLRSEQYF. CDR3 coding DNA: TGTGCCAGCAGTTACGGCTTACGGTCCGAGCAGTACTTC.

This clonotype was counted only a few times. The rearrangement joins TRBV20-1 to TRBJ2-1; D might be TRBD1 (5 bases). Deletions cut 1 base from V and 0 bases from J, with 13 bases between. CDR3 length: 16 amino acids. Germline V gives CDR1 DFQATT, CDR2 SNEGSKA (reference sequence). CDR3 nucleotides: TGCAGTGCTAGAGGAGGACAACTCGGCTCCTACAATGAGCAGTTCTTC. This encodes CSARGGQLGSYNEQFF.

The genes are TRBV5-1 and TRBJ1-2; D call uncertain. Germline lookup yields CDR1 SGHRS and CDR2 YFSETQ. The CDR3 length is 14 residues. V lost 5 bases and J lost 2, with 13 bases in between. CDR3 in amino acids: CASREREANYGYTF. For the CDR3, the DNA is TGCGCCAGCAGAGAACGGGAAGCGAACTATGGCTACACCTTC.

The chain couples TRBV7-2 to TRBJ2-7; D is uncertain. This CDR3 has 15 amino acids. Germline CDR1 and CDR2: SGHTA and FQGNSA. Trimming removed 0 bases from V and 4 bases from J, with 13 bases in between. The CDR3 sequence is CASSLAPAIRYEQYF. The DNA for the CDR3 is TGTGCCAGCAGCTTAGCGCCGGCCATTAGGTACGAGCAGTACTTC.

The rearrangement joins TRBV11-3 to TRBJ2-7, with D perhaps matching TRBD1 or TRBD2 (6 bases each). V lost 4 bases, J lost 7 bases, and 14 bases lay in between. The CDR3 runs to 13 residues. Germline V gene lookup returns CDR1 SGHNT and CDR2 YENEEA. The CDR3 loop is CASSSMGAGEQYF. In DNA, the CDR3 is TGTGCCAGCAGCTCGATGGGGGCGGGGGAGCAGTACTTC.

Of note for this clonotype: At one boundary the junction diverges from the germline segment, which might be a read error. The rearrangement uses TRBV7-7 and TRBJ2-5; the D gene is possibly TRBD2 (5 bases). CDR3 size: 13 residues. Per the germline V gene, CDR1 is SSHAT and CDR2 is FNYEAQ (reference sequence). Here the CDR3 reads CASSYRGHETQYF. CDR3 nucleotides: TGTGCTAGCAGCTACCGAGGGCACGAGACCCAGTACTTC.

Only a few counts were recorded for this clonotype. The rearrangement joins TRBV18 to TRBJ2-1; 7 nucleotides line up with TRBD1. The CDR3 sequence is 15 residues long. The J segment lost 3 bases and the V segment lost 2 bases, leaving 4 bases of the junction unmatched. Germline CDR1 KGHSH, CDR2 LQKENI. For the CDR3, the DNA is TGTGCCAGCTCACCAGAACAGGGGAACTACAATGAGCAGTTCTTC. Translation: CASSPEQGNYNEQFF.

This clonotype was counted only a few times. CDR3 loop: CASSQPEGGRNTEAFF. The CDR3 DNA reads TGTGCCAGCAGCCAACCCGAGGGGGGCAGGAACACTGAAGCTTTCTTT. The V call is TRBV4-2, the J call TRBJ1-1; the D gene is possibly TRBD1 (6 bases). The CDR3 runs to 16 residues. CDR1 is LGHNA and CDR2 is YNFKEQ in the germline V gene. V lost 2 bases and J lost 1, with 14 bases in between.

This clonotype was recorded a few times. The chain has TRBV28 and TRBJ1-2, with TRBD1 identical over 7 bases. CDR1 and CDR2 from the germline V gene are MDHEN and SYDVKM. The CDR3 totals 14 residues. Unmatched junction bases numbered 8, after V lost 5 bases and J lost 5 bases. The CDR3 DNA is TGTGCCAGCAGTAACACAGGGGACTTTTATGGCTACACCTTC. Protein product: CASSNTGDFYGYTF.